A single sample gave rise to the 25 T cell receptor beta chains below, sequenced in a study of vaccination effects on CD4 cells after COVID-19. ViraFEST expansion of antigen-specific CD4+ T cells with viral peptide pools preceded sequencing. CD4+ T cells were isolated after less than 13 days of culture. SARS-CoV-2 infection was confirmed by PCR in the person between March and December 2020. Sequenced by immunoSEQ multiplex PCR; TCRdb stores in-frame clones only, minus some. The data hold 60,000 to 75,000 clones, with under 85% observed a single time. No cognate antigen is known for these TCRs. The source was CD4+ T cells from PBMCs cultured with HIV peptides, collected before COVID-19 vaccination. Regarding subset: HIV-1 Nef peptide pool negative control/reference culture. The receptors were gathered from a human donor who had a prior SARS-CoV-2 infection.

The V gene is TRBV29-1, the J gene TRBJ2-3; tentatively, D is TRBD1 (10 bases). The V end lost 6 bases, the J end lost 1 base, and 29 bases lay between the germline ends. CDR1 and CDR2 from the germline V gene are SQVTM and ANQGSEA. The CDR3 has 19 amino acids. The DNA for the CDR3 is TGCAGCGTCGCCCTAGGGGCTAGCGGGGACAGGGGAGGCACAGATACGCAGTATTTT. It encodes CSVALGASGDRGGTDTQYF.

The chain joins TRBV2 to TRBJ2-7; maybe TRBD1 (5 bases). The CDR3 is made up of 15 amino acids. Trimming left V 2 bases short and J 6 bases short, with 17 bases between. Germline V gene sequence: CDR1 SNHLY, CDR2 FYNNEI. DNA of the CDR3: TGTGCCAGCAGTGAACTTGCAGGGTTTTTCTCCGAGCAGTACTTC. It translates to CASSELAGFFSEQYF.

The chain couples TRBV7-9 to TRBJ1-2; 10 nucleotides align to TRBD1. CDR1 and CDR2 from the germline V gene are SEHNR and FQNEAQ (reference sequence). V gave up 5 bases and J gave up 4 bases; unmatched junction bases: 7. The CDR3 runs to 15 residues. The CDR3 spells CASSPDRGQLYGYTF. The CDR3, as DNA: TGTGCCAGCAGCCCAGACAGGGGGCAGCTCTATGGCTACACCTTC.

In its sample, this clone was seen once. The chain is built from TRBV6-5 and TRBJ1-2; TRBD1 aligns across 7 bases. Germline CDR1 and CDR2: MNHEY and SVGAGI. The CDR3 spans 16 residues. The V and J ends lost 4 bases and 0 bases, in that order; junction bases with no gene match: 8. CDR3 protein: CASSWEPGQTNYGYTF. The CDR3 region has the DNA TGTGCCAGCAGTTGGGAACCGGGACAGACTAACTATGGCTACACCTTC.

The chain uses TRBV7-9 and TRBJ2-5; the D gene is possibly TRBD1 (5 bases). Germline CDR1 and CDR2: SEHNR and FQNEAQ (reference sequence). The length of the CDR3 is 14 residues. Trimming left V 5 bases short and J 0 bases short, with 10 bases between. The CDR3: CASSVRVHQETQYF. The CDR3 nucleotides read TGTGCCAGCAGCGTCAGGGTACACCAAGAGACCCAGTACTTC. The whole variable domain, remainder taken from reference TRBV7-9 and TRBJ2-5, is DTGVSQNPRHKITKRGQNVTFRCDPISEHNRLYWYRQTLGQGPEFLTYFQNEAQLEKSRLLSDRFSAERPKGSFSTLEIQRTEQGDSAMYLCASSVRVHQETQYFGPGTRLLVL.

The V and J genes are TRBV9 and TRBJ1-2, with no clear D. The ends were cut back, 3 bases at V and 6 bases at J, with 21 bases in the middle. The CDR3 is 16 residues long. Germline V gene lookup returns CDR1 SGDLS and CDR2 YYNGEE. The CDR3 nucleotides read TGTGCCAGCAGCGGGGCAGCCTCTCGTCTCCGCCATGGCTACACCTTC. Its protein is CASSGAASRLRHGYTF.

This clone was observed a single time. The chain recombines TRBV5-1 with TRBJ1-4; D is perhaps TRBD1 (5 bases). Trimming removed 4 bases from V and 7 bases from J, with 17 bases in between. Per germline, CDR1 SGHRS and CDR2 YFSETQ. The CDR3 runs 15 residues. CDR3 sequence: CASSPLIRDGEKLFF. CDR3 coding DNA: TGCGCCAGCAGCCCCCTTATCAGGGATGGTGAAAAACTGTTTTTT.

The chain links TRBV11-3 to TRBJ2-7, with D perhaps matching TRBD2 (5 bases). Per the germline V gene, CDR1 is SGHNT and CDR2 is YENEEA. Trimming removed 4 bases from V and 6 bases from J, with 16 bases in between. The CDR3 has 14 residues. The CDR3 bases are TGTGCCAGCAGCTCGAGGGCTTTCCAGCTCGAGCAGTACTTC. It is translated as CASSSRAFQLEQYF.

This sequence joins TRBV2 and TRBJ2-5; D is uncertain. The germline V and J ends were trimmed by 2 bases and 12 bases, with 10 bases remaining between them. The length of the CDR3 is 11 residues. The germline V gene encodes CDR1 SNHLY and CDR2 FYNNEI. The DNA of the CDR3 is TGTGCCAGCAGTGAAAGGACCTATGAGTACTTC. Its translation is CASSERTYEYF. Filled out from reference TRBV2 and TRBJ2-5, the complete variable domain reads EPEVTQTPSHQVTQMGQEVILRCVPISNHLYFYWYRQILGQKVEFLVSFYNNEISEKSEIFDDQFSVERPDGSNFTLKIRSTKLEDSAMYFCASSERTYEYFGPGTRLLVL.

V usage is TRBV4-3 and J usage is TRBJ1-1, with 7 bases fitting TRBD1. The germline V gene has CDR1 LGHNA and CDR2 YSLEER. This CDR3 is built from 17 residues. Trimming cost V 4 bases and J 0 bases; bases outside gene matches: 11. CDR3 residues: CASSREPGGRMNTEAFF. The DNA of the CDR3 is TGCGCCAGCAGCCGAGAACCAGGGGGGCGGATGAACACTGAAGCTTTCTTT.

The V gene is TRBV19, the J gene TRBJ1-2, with 7 bases identical to TRBD1. Germline V gene data show CDR1 as LNHDA and CDR2 as SQIVND (reference sequence). CDR3 length equals 15 residues. The junction had 10 bases not matched to a gene; V was cut back by 2 bases and J by 7 bases. CDR3 in DNA: TGTGCCAGTAGTATACAGGGGGGCTTGAGTTCTGGCTACACCTTC. It specifies CASSIQGGLSSGYTF.

The chain recombines TRBV7-2 with TRBJ2-3, with D perhaps being TRBD1 or TRBD2 (6 bases each). V was cut by 1 base and J by 8 bases, with 10 bases left in between. The CDR3 sequence is 13 residues long. CDR1 and CDR2 from the germline V gene are SGHTA and FQGNSA. CDR3 in DNA: TGTGCCAGCAGCTTAGGTGGGGGGCTTACGCAGTATTTT. This sequence encodes CASSLGGGLTQYF.

This clone was counted only a few times. The chain carries TRBV14 and TRBJ1-1; D is uncertain. Trimming took off 2 bases at V and 1 base at J, with 8 bases between the two ends. The CDR3 totals 14 residues. In germline, CDR1 is SGHDN, CDR2 FVKESK. In DNA, the CDR3 is TGTGCCAGCAGCCAAATACTAGGGAACACTGAAGCTTTCTTT. The encoded protein is CASSQILGNTEAFF.

The J gene is TRBJ2-2, the V gene TRBV10-3; D unresolved. Germline CDR1 ENHRY, CDR2 SYGVKD. The CDR3 extends over 13 amino acids. V lost 6 bases, J lost 5 bases, and 10 bases lay in between. Written as DNA, the CDR3 is TGTGCCATCAGCGCCGAGTTTACCGGGGAGCTGTTTTTT. Its protein is CAISAEFTGELFF.

This clone turned up a few times. The V gene is TRBV11-1, the J gene TRBJ1-1; D unclear. The germline gives CDR1 SGHAT, CDR2 FQDESV (reference sequence). Trimming stripped 3 bases from V and 1 base from J, with 9 bases between. The CDR3 loop spans 14 amino acids. CDR3 region: CASSFRRANTEAFF. Here the CDR3 DNA reads TGTGCCAGCAGCTTCCGGCGGGCGAACACTGAAGCTTTCTTT.

The J gene is TRBJ2-1, the V gene TRBV19; D call uncertain. Trimming left V 7 bases short and J 5 bases short, with 9 bases between. The CDR3 contains 12 residues. CDR1 LNHDA and CDR2 SQIVND come from the germline V gene (reference sequence). The CDR3 nucleotides read TGTGCCAGTAATGAGAGAGACAATGAGCAGTTCTTC. Amino acid sequence: CASNERDNEQFF. Using reference TRBV19 and TRBJ2-1 for the parts outside the CDR3, the full variable domain is DGGITQSPKYLFRKEGQNVTLSCEQNLNHDAMYWYRQDPGQGLRLIYYSQIVNDFQKGDIAEGYSVSREKKESFPLTVTSAQKNPTAFYLCASNERDNEQFFGPGTRLTVL.

This clone showed up just once. The junction shows a germline mismatch at one end, possibly a read error. This chain links TRBV7-7 with TRBJ2-7, with 7 positions matching TRBD2. This CDR3 is built from 15 residues. The germline V gene has CDR1 SSHAT and CDR2 FNYEAQ (reference sequence). The CDR3 DNA follows: TGTGCTAGCAGCCCGTCTGCGGGAGTTTCGGCCGAGCAGTACTTC. This codes for CASSPSAGVSAEQYF.

The V gene is TRBV5-1, the J gene TRBJ1-1, with a weak D call TRBD1 (5 bases). Germline V lookup: CDR1 SGHRS, CDR2 YFSETQ. The CDR3 runs 15 residues. V lost 0 bases, J lost 1 base, and 10 bases lay in between. This chain's CDR3 is CASSLARTRNTEAFF. CDR3 nucleotides: TGCGCCAGCAGCTTGGCCCGGACAAGGAACACTGAAGCTTTCTTT.

The rearrangement links TRBV4-3 to TRBJ1-2; perhaps TRBD1 as D (5 bases). In germline, CDR1 is LGHNA, CDR2 YSLEER. There are 14 residues in the CDR3. V was shortened by 4 bases and J by 4 bases, with 13 bases between the two germline ends. DNA of the CDR3: TGCGCCAGCAGCCCCCGGGACGGACTCTATGGCTACACCTTC. Translating it yields CASSPRDGLYGYTF.

The chain is built from TRBV28 and TRBJ2-5; no clear D gene. Germline values: CDR1 MDHEN, CDR2 SYDVKM. V gave up 4 bases and J gave up 2 bases, with 11 bases separating them. The CDR3 contains 14 residues. The CDR3 region has the DNA TGTGCCAGCAGTTATGTGGTGACACAAGAGACCCAGTACTTC. This encodes CASSYVVTQETQYF.

The chain employs TRBV6-5 and TRBJ2-5, with TRBD2 matching over 7 bases. This CDR3 spans 15 amino acids. CDR1 is MNHEY, CDR2 SVGAGI, per germline. Trimming took 4 bases from V and 2 from J; bases not matched to a gene: 7. CDR3 amino acids: CASSWVAGLQETQYF. Written as DNA, the CDR3 is TGTGCCAGCAGTTGGGTAGCGGGCCTACAAGAGACCCAGTACTTC.

This sequence joins TRBV11-1 and TRBJ2-5; D is possibly TRBD2 (6 bases). Germline V gene lookup returns CDR1 SGHAT and CDR2 FQDESV (reference sequence). The V end was cut by 3 bases, the J end by 4 bases, with 15 bases between. The CDR3 is 15 amino acids. The DNA of the CDR3 is TGTGCCAGCAGCTTTGGGGGACCGGGGGTAGAGACCCAGTACTTC. Its translation: CASSFGGPGVETQYF.

The chain joins TRBV30 to TRBJ2-7; no definite D call. The CDR3 is 14 amino acids. Germline values: CDR1 GTSNPN, CDR2 SVGIG (reference sequence). The germline V and J ends were trimmed by 2 bases and 2 bases, with 13 bases remaining between them. CDR3 in amino acids: CAWSRYTGPYEQYF. The CDR3 DNA follows: TGTGCCTGGAGTAGGTACACCGGGCCCTACGAGCAGTACTTC.

This clone was observed a handful of times. This rearrangement joins TRBV9 to TRBJ2-1, with TRBD2 matching 10 bases. The germline gives CDR1 SGDLS, CDR2 YYNGEE. With 1 base clipped from V and 9 bases from J, the junction kept 7 bases outside the gene matches. The CDR3 loop spans 15 amino acids. Here the CDR3 DNA reads TGTGCCAGCAGCGTACAAGCGGGGGGGCTCCCTGAGCAGTTCTTC. It encodes CASSVQAGGLPEQFF.

The chain employs TRBV4-2 and TRBJ1-4, with D unclear. Germline V lookup: CDR1 LGHNA, CDR2 YNFKEQ. This CDR3 is 14 amino acids long. With 0 bases removed from V and 5 bases from J, the gap between germline ends came to 7 bases. CDR3 amino acids: CASSQDEGNEKLFF. In DNA form, the CDR3 reads TGTGCCAGCAGCCAAGATGAAGGGAATGAAAAACTGTTTTTT.